A single sample is the source of the 28 T cell receptor beta chains below, sequenced in a study of cytomegalovirus exposure and HLA in healthy donors. The PCR was carried out with 60 Vbeta primers and 13 Jbeta primers. Using immunoSEQ multiplex PCR, the repertoire was profiled, and TCRdb retains in-frame clones only, with some absent. The profile shows roughly 110,000 clones, just under 70% of them singletons. The sample taken for sequencing was PBMCs. The receptors were gathered from a man in his thirties or forties in good health and CMV-seropositive.

This clone was picked up a small number of times. The chain is built from TRBV28 and TRBJ1-5; weak D call: TRBD1 (5 bases). V gave up 7 bases and J gave up 1 base, with 14 bases separating them. Germline V gives CDR1 MDHEN, CDR2 SYDVKM. The CDR3 contains 15 residues. The CDR3 DNA is TGTGCCAGCACTAGATCGGGGGAGAGCAATCAGCCCCAGCATTTT. Translating it yields CASTRSGESNQPQHF. Full variable domain (missing parts from reference TRBV28 and TRBJ1-5): DVKVTQSSRYLVKRTGEKVFLECVQDMDHENMFWYRQDPGLGLRLIYFSYDVKMKEKGDIPEGYSVSREKKERFSLILESASTNQTSMYLCASTRSGESNQPQHFGDGTRLSIL.

The gene calls are TRBV27 and TRBJ2-1; 7 bases match TRBD1. J lost 8 bases, V lost 5 bases, and 15 bases had no gene match. The CDR3 has 16 amino acids. CDR1 MNHEY and CDR2 SMNVEV come from the germline V gene (reference sequence). The CDR3 loop reads CASSRPTGPSYHEQFF. For the CDR3, the DNA is TGTGCCAGCAGTCGCCCGACAGGGCCGAGCTATCATGAGCAGTTCTTC.

The V gene is TRBV12-2, the J gene TRBJ2-7; the D call in the table, TRBD2, was not verified against the DNA. TRBV12-2 is assigned pseudogene status. CDR3 length equals 19 residues. DNA of the CDR3: TGTGCAAGTCGCTTAGCGCGCGGGACGGGAACGGGAGGGCCGGTCGAGCAGTACGTC. This codes for CASRLARGTGTGGPVEQYV.

This rearrangement joins TRBV19 to TRBJ2-1; D is perhaps TRBD2 (5 bases). The CDR3 has 13 amino acids. Trimming cost V 5 bases and J 2 bases, with 7 bases left between them. The germline gives CDR1 LNHDA, CDR2 SQIVND (reference sequence). CDR3 bases: TGTGCCAGTAGTGCCGGGGCCTACAATGAGCAGTTCTTC. Protein product: CASSAGAYNEQFF.

This clone was found once. V and J are TRBV10-2 and TRBJ2-3, with 7 nucleotides matching TRBD2. In germline, CDR1 is WSHSY, CDR2 SAAADI. The CDR3 is 15 amino acids. V trimming: 8 bases; J trimming: 5 bases; junction bases outside the gene matches: 13. Here the CDR3 DNA reads TGCGCCAGCCTGAGGGCCCCGGGGGGACGAGATACGCAGTATTTT. It encodes CASLRAPGGRDTQYF.

This clone was recorded a few times. The chain recombines TRBV4-3 with TRBJ2-4; D might be TRBD2 (6 bases). V lost 1 base and J lost 0, with 10 bases in between. The CDR3 has 16 residues. Germline CDR1 reads LGHNA; CDR2 reads YSLEER. CDR3 sequence reads: CASSQVWGVAKNIQYF. Written as DNA, the CDR3 is TGCGCCAGCAGCCAAGTATGGGGGGTAGCCAAAAACATTCAGTACTTC.

The chain joins TRBV4-3 to TRBJ2-1; 7 bases are shared with TRBD2. V was pared by 2 bases and J by 9 bases, with 10 bases of the junction left unmatched. This CDR3 is built from 15 residues. The V gene's germline CDR1 is LGHNA and CDR2 YSLEER. This CDR3 is CASSQMGLTSIEQFF. The CDR3, as DNA: TGCGCCAGCAGCCAAATGGGACTAACCTCAATTGAGCAGTTCTTC.

The chain links TRBV6-5 to TRBJ1-1; the match to TRBD1 covers 10 bases. This CDR3 is built from 14 residues. Germline CDR1 and CDR2: MNHEY and SVGAGI. V shed 6 bases, J shed 1 base, and the junction held 2 bases outside the gene matches. In DNA form, the CDR3 reads TGTGCCAGCAGAAGACAGGGGGCGAACACTGAAGCTTTCTTT. It translates to CASRRQGANTEAFF.

V usage is TRBV6-1 and J usage is TRBJ2-5, with a possible D match to TRBD1 (6 bases). Germline values: CDR1 MNHNS, CDR2 SASEGT. There are 13 residues in the CDR3. The V and J ends lost 4 bases and 2 bases respectively, with 8 bases between them. The CDR3, as DNA: TGTGCCAGCAGTGTACAGGGACAAGAGACCCAGTACTTC. Protein: CASSVQGQETQYF.

A remark on this clone: Relative to the germline gene, one junction end is altered; a read error may explain this. The V gene is TRBV30, the J gene TRBJ2-4; D may be TRBD2 (6 bases). CDR3 length: 12 amino acids. In germline, CDR1 is GTSNPN, CDR2 SVGIG (reference sequence). The CDR3 spells CAWGGLGNIQHF. In DNA, the CDR3 is TGTGCCTGGGGGGGACTCGGAAACATTCAGCACTTC. The variable domain in full, with the rest retrieved from reference TRBV30 and TRBJ2-4, is SQTIHQWPATLVQPVGSPLSLECTVEGTSNPNLYWYRQAAGRGLQLLFYSVGIGQISSEVPQNLSASRPQDRQFILSSKKLLLSDSGFYLCAWGGLGNIQHFGAGTRLSVL.

The chain carries TRBV27 and TRBJ2-1, with TRBD2 matching over 14 bases. Unmatched junction bases numbered 7, after V lost 9 bases and J lost 6 bases. Germline lookup yields CDR1 MNHEY and CDR2 SMNVEV (reference sequence). This CDR3 spans 15 amino acids. CDR3 coding DNA: TGTGCCAGTAATTTGGGACTAGCGGGGGCCAATGAGCAGTTCTTC. It codes for CASNLGLAGANEQFF.

CDR3 nucleotides: TGCAGCGTCGCCACCGTAGGGACAGGCAGTGAAAAACTGTTTTTT. Amino acids: CSVATVGTGSEKLFF. The chain has TRBV29-1 and TRBJ1-4, with 8 bases aligning to TRBD1. The CDR3 has 15 amino acids. Losses at the gene ends were 6 bases for V and 7 bases for J; bases not matched to a gene: 13. Germline V CDR1 and CDR2: SQVTM, ANQGSEA. The full variable domain, in which reference TRBV29-1 and TRBJ1-4 provide the parts outside the CDR3, is SAVISQKPSRDICQRGTSLTIQCQVDSQVTMMFWYRQQPGQSLTLIATANQGSEATYESGFVIDKFPISRPNLTFSTLTVSNMSPEDSSIYLCSVATVGTGSEKLFFGSGTQLSVL.

The V and J genes are TRBV5-1 and TRBJ2-2; a weak D match, TRBD2 (5 bases). This CDR3 is 13 amino acids long. V was pared by 1 base and J by 6 bases, with 7 bases between. Germline V lookup: CDR1 SGHRS, CDR2 YFSETQ. CDR3 in DNA: TGCGCCAGCAGCTTGTTAGCGCCCGGGGAGCTGTTTTTT. Its translation is CASSLLAPGELFF. The whole variable domain, filled in from reference TRBV5-1 and TRBJ2-2, reads KAGVTQTPRYLIKTRGQQVTLSCSPISGHRSVSWYQQTPGQGLQFLFEYFSETQRNKGNFPGRFSGRQFSNSRSEMNVSTLELGDSALYLCASSLLAPGELFFGEGSRLTVL.

The chain links TRBV5-1 to TRBJ1-6; tentative D call: TRBD1 (5 bases). Trimming cost V 0 bases and J 3 bases, with 10 bases left between them. The CDR3 sequence is 16 residues long. CDR1 SGHRS and CDR2 YFSETQ come from the germline V gene. CDR3 amino acids: CASSLEGTFYNSPLHF. CDR3 nucleotide sequence: TGCGCCAGCAGCTTGGAAGGGACTTTCTATAATTCACCCCTCCACTTT.

This clone was seen a few times. The genes are TRBV6-1 and TRBJ2-1; 7 nucleotides line up with TRBD1. The CDR3 consists of 13 residues. Trimming removed 6 bases from V and 7 bases from J; junction bases left unmatched: 6. Germline CDR1 MNHNS, CDR2 SASEGT. The CDR3 loop reads CASSANRGNEQFF. CDR3 nucleotide sequence: TGTGCCAGCAGCGCAAACAGGGGAAATGAGCAGTTCTTC.

The chain couples TRBV4-1 to TRBJ2-7; no clear D gene. The CDR3 runs to 14 residues. V was pared by 0 bases and J by 2 bases, with 8 bases between. Germline V gene sequence: CDR1 MGHRA, CDR2 YSYEKL. CDR3 bases: TGCGCCAGCAGCCAAGATGGGCAGCCCTACGAGCAGTACTTC. The encoded protein is CASSQDGQPYEQYF.

This chain links TRBV4-2 with TRBJ2-3; maybe TRBD2 (7 bases). Germline-derived CDR1 and CDR2 are LGHNA and YNFKEQ. The CDR3 is 15 residues long. Trimming took off 2 bases at V and 4 bases at J, with 13 bases between the two ends. Here the CDR3 DNA reads TGTGCCAGCAGCCAACCGGGGGGCCGCGCAGATACGCAGTATTTT. Translated, it gives CASSQPGGRADTQYF.

The chain uses TRBV10-2 and TRBJ1-4, with 7 bases that match TRBD1. J was trimmed by 2 bases and V by 2 bases; bases with no gene match: 2. There are 15 residues in the CDR3. Germline-derived CDR1 and CDR2 are WSHSY and SAAADI. CDR3 loop: CASSETGVTNEKLFF. CDR3 sequence (DNA): TGCGCCAGCAGTGAGACAGGGGTCACTAATGAAAAACTGTTTTTT.

The chain has TRBV29-1 and TRBJ2-3, with D perhaps matching TRBD2 (5 bases). The V and J ends lost 4 bases and 2 bases respectively, with 13 bases between them. CDR3 length equals 14 residues. Germline CDR1 reads SQVTM; CDR2 reads ANQGSEA. Written as DNA, the CDR3 is TGCAGCGTTGGGGCGGGTACCTTCACAGATACGCAGTATTTT. Translated, it gives CSVGAGTFTDTQYF.

The V gene is TRBV9, the J gene TRBJ2-2; possibly TRBD2 for D (6 bases). V was pared by 2 bases and J by 3 bases, with 14 bases between. Germline V CDR1 and CDR2: SGDLS, YYNGEE. The CDR3 consists of 16 residues. CDR3 nucleotide sequence: TGTGCCAGCAGCGTTTTTCCCGGGACTGACACCGGGGAGCTGTTTTTT. It codes for CASSVFPGTDTGELFF.

V gene TRBV27 combines with J gene TRBJ1-1, with D perhaps matching TRBD1 (6 bases). The germline V gene has CDR1 MNHEY and CDR2 SMNVEV (reference sequence). CDR3 length: 15 amino acids. The V end was cut by 3 bases, the J end by 6 bases, with 17 bases between. CDR3 region: CASSLSGTWDSEAFF. The CDR3 coding sequence is TGTGCCAGCAGTTTGTCCGGGACATGGGATTCTGAAGCTTTCTTT.

The chain carries TRBV30 and TRBJ1-1; no reliable D call. The germline V and J ends were trimmed by 0 bases and 4 bases, with 9 bases remaining between them. Germline lookup yields CDR1 GTSNPN and CDR2 SVGIG (reference sequence). The CDR3 runs 13 residues. The CDR3 is CAWSVARSTEAFF. CDR3 sequence (DNA): TGTGCCTGGAGTGTGGCCAGGTCCACTGAAGCTTTCTTT.

The chain has TRBV5-4 and TRBJ2-7, with TRBD2 matching over 9 bases. The trim removed 3 bases at V and 4 bases at J, leaving 5 bases unmatched. CDR1 is SGHNT, CDR2 YYREEE, per germline (reference sequence). The CDR3 contains 14 residues. The CDR3 loop is CASSSLAGAYEQYF. The DNA for the CDR3 is TGTGCCAGCAGCTCCTTAGCGGGGGCTTACGAGCAGTACTTC.

The chain is built from TRBV7-9 and TRBJ2-1, with 7 positions matching TRBD1. Germline V lookup: CDR1 SEHNR, CDR2 FQNEAQ (reference sequence). There are 15 residues in the CDR3. Trimming at V came to 4 bases and at J to 1 base, leaving 4 bases not matched to a gene. Here the CDR3 DNA reads TGTGCCAGCAGCTCGGACAGGAGATCCTACAATGAGCAGTTCTTC. This sequence encodes CASSSDRRSYNEQFF.

This clone was seen a few times. The chain has TRBV2 and TRBJ1-5, with D hard to call. Germline values: CDR1 SNHLY, CDR2 FYNNEI. The CDR3 has 14 amino acids. Trimming cost V 8 bases and J 4 bases, with 15 bases left between them. CDR3 DNA sequence: TGTGCCAGCGGGTGGGCCACGCGTAATCAGCCCCAGCATTTT. Translated: CASGWATRNQPQHF.

The chain carries TRBV27 and TRBJ2-7, with 7 bases lining up with TRBD2. From germline, CDR1 is MNHEY and CDR2 SMNVEV (reference sequence). This CDR3 is 16 amino acids long. Germline trimming cut 4 bases from V and 0 bases from J; bases unmatched to any gene: 9. The CDR3 loop is CASSCLGGSGSYEQYV. Written as DNA, the CDR3 is TGTGCCAGCAGTTGTCTCGGGGGGTCTGGCTCCTACGAGCAGTACGTC.

J is TRBJ1-2 and V is TRBV4-3; D is ambiguous. V was cut by 0 bases and J by 4 bases, with 21 bases left in between. Per the germline V gene, CDR1 is LGHNA and CDR2 is YSLEER. CDR3 length equals 18 residues. CDR3 nucleotide sequence: TGCGCCAGCAGCCAAGATGGAGGCAGGAGCTCACTAGGCTATGGCTACACCTTC. Translating gives CASSQDGGRSSLGYGYTF.

The genes are TRBV10-1 and TRBJ2-3, with 7 bases aligning to TRBD2. V was pared by 4 bases and J by 0 bases, with 10 bases of the junction left unmatched. Germline loops: CDR1 WNHNN, CDR2 SYGVQD (reference sequence). The CDR3 sequence is 17 residues long. As DNA, the CDR3 is TGCGCCAGCAGTGGCCCAAATGCGGGACTAAGCACAGATACGCAGTATTTT. Translating it yields CASSGPNAGLSTDTQYF.